Only one count was recorded for the clone carrying this TCR beta chain. Antigen unknown. CD8 cells classed as naive were CD45RO-negative and positively selected for CCR7, excluding terminally differentiated effector memory CD45RA+ cells. Trimming shortened V by 5 bases and J by 1 base, and 9 bases separated the two germline ends. This CDR3 is 13 amino acids long. Looked up from germline, CDR1 is SGHAT and CDR2 is FQDESV (reference sequence). TCRdb keeps only in-frame clones here, not all; method: immunoSEQ multiplex PCR. This sample has roughly 2,000,000 clones, with 85% to 95% found just once. This sample was included in a study of shared clonotypes between healthy human individuals. The overall study: Three plates each covered CD4 naive and memory; CD8 naive two, CD8 memory one. Study-wide points: The sharing of 4.5% to 6.5% of naive CD4 clonotypes was seen across several donors. An effect of sequencing depth on clonotype sharing among donors was expected. The study drew on few donors, limiting represented genetic and exposure-history diversity.

The TCR was taken from a man aged 18 to 35 in good health. Sequencing was performed on naive CD8+ T cells sorted from blood. The chain employs TRBV11-1 and TRBJ2-7; possible D gene TRBD1, 5 bases. CDR3: CASSRRQSYEQYF. In nucleotides, the CDR3 is TGTGCCAGCAGCCGGCGACAGTCCTACGAGCAGTACTTC.